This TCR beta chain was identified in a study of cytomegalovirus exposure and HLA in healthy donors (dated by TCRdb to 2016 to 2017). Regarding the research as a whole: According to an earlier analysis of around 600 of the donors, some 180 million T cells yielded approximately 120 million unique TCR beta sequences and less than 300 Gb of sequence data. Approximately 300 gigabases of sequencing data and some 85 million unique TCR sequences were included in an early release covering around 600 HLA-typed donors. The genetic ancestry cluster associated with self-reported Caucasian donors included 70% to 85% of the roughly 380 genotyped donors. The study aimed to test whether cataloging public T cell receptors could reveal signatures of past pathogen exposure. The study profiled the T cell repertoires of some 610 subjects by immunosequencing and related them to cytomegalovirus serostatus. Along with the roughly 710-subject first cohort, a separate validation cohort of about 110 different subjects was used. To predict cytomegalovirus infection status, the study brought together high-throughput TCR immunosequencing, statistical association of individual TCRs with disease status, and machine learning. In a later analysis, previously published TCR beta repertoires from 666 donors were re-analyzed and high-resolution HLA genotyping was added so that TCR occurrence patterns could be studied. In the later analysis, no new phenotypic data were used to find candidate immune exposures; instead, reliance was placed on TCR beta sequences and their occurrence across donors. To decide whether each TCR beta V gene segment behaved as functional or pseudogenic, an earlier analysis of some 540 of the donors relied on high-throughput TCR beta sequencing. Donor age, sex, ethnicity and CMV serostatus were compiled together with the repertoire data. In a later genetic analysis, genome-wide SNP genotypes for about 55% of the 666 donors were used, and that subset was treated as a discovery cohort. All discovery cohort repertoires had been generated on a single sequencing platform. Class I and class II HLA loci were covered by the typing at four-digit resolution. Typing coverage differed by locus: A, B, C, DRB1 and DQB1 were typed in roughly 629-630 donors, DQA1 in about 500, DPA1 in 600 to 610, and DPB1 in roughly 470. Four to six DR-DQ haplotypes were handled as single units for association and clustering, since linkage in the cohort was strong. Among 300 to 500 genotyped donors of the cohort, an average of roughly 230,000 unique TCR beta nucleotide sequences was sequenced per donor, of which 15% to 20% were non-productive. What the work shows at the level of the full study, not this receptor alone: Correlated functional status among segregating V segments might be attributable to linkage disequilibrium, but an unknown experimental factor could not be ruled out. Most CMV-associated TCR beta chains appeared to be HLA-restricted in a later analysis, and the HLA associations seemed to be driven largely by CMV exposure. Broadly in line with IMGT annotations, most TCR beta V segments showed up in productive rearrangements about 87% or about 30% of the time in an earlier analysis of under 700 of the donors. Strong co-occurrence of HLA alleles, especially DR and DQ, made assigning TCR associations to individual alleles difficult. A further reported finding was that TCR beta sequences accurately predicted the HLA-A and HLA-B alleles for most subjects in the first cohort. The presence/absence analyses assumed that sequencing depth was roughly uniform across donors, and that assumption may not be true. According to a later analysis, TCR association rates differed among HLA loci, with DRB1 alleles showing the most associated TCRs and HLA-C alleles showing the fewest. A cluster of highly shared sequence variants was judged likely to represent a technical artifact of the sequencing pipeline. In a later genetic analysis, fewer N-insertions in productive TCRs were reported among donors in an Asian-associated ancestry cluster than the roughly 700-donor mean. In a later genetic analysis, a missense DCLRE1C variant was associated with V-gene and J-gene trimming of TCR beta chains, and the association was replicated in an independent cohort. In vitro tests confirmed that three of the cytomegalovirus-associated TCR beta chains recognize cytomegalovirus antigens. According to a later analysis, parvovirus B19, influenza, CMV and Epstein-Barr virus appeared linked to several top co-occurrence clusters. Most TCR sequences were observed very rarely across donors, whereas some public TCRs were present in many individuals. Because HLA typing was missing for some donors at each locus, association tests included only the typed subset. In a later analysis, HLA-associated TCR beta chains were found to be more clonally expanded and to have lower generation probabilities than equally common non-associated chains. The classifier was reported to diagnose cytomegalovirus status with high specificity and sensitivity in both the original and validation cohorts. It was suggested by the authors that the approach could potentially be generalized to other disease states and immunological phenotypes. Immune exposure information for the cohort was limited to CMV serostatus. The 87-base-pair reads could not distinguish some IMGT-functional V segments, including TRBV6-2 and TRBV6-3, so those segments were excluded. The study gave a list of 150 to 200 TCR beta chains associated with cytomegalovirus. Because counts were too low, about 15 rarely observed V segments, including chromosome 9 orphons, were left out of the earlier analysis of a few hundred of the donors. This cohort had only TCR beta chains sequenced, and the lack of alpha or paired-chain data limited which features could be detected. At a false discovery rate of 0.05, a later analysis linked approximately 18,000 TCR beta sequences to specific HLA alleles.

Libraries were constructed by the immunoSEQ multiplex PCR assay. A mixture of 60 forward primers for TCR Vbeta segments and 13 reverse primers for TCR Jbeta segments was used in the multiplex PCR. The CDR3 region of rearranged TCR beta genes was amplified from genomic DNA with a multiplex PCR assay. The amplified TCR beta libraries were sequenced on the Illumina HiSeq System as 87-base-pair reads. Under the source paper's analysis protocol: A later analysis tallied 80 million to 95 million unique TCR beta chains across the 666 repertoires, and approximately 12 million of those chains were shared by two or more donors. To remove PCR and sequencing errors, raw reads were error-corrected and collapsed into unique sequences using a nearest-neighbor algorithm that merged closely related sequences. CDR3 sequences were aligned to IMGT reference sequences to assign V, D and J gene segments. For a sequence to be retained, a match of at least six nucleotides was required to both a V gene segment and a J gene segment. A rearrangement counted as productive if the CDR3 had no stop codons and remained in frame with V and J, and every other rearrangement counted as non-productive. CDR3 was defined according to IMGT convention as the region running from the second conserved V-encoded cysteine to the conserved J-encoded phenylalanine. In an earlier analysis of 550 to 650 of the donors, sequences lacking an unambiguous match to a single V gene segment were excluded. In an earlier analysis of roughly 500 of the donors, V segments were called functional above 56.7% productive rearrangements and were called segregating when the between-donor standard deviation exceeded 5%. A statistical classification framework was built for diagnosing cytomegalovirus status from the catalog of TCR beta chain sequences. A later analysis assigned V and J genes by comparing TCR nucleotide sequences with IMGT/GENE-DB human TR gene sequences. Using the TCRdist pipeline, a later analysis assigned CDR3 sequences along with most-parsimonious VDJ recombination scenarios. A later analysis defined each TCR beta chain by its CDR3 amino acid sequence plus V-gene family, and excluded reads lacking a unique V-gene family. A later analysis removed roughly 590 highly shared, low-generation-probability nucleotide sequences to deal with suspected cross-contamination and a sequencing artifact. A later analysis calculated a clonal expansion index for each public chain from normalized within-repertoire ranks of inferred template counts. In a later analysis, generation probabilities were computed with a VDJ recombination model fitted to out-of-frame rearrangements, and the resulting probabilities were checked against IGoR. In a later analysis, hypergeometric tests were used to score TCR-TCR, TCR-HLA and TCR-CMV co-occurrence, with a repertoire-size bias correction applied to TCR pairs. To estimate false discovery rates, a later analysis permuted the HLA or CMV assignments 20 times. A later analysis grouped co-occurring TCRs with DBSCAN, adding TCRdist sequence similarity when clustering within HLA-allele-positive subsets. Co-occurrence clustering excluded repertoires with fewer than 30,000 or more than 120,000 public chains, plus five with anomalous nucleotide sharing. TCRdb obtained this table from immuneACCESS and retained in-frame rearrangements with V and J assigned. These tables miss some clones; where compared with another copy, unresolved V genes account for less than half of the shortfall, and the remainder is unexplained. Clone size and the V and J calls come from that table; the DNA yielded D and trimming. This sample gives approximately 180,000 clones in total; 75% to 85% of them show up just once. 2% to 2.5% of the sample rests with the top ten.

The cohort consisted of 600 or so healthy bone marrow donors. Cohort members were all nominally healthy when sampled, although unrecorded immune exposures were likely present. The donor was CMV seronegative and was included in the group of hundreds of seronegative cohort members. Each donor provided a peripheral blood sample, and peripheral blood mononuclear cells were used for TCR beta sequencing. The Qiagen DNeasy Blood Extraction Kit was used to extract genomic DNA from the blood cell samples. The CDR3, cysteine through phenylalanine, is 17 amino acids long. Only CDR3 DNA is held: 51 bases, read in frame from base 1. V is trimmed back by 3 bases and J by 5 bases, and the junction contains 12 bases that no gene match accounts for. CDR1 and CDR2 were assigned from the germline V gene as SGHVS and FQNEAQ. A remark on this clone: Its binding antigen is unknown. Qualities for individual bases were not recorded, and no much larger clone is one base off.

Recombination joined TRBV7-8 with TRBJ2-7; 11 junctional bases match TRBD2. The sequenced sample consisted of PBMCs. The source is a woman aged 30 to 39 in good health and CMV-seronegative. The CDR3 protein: CASSFGFSGRASDEQYF. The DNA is TGTGCCAGCAGCTTTGGGTTTAGCGGGAGGGCCAGCGACGAGCAGTACTTC.